This T cell receptor beta chain was identified during a study of blood T cell repertoires in COVID-19. Study-level background: Acute and convalescent COVID-19 specimens originated in the United States, Italy and Spain. PBMCs, B-cell-depleted T cells, or T cells were the source of the cDNA or gDNA that made up the material.

Trimming removed 4 bases at V and 2 bases at J, with 16 bases between. Germline CDR1 is SGDLS and CDR2 is YYNGEE. This CDR3 region has 17 residues. Per the original methods: Amplification with reference gene primers provided the estimates of nucleated cell counts. Measured with immunoSEQ multiplex PCR; TCRdb has only the in-frame clones, and not every one. Clonal size and the V and J genes are those of that table, whereas D and trimming came from the DNA. The sample includes about 92,000 clones, 87% of them seen just once. Patients from Seattle were sampled longitudinally, starting during active infection.

The chain combines TRBV9 with TRBJ2-6, with D maybe TRBD2 (5 bases). Sequenced input: peripheral blood. The sequence was collected from a woman in her fifties or sixties with COVID-19, enrolled during active disease. The CDR3 loop reads CASSPALEGPGANVLTF. The CDR3 coding sequence is TGTGCCAGCAGCCCCGCACTCGAGGGCCCTGGGGCCAACGTCCTGACTTTC.